This TCR beta chain appears in the sequencing data of a study of T cell clones after liver transplantation. Study at large: Three of eight recipients were HCV-positive; others had non-autoimmune, non-viral indications. Blood was drawn pre-transplant, before withdrawal, and after full or failed withdrawal.

Sequencing was performed with immunoSEQ multiplex PCR; in TCRdb, only in-frame clones are kept and a portion is missing. The sample includes under 150,000 clones, approximately 90% of them seen just once. The CDR3 loop spans 14 amino acids. Trimming pared 2 bases from V and 7 bases from J, leaving 12 bases between. CDR1 and CDR2 (germline): MDHEN, SYDVKM. This chain uses TRBV28 with TRBJ1-5, with D possibly matching TRBD1 (6 bases). The receptor's source is a human patient who received a liver transplant. Certain T cells may be donor cells from the graft. Sequenced here: CD4+ T cells from blood, sampled 12 months after liver transplant. CDR3 DNA sequence: TGTGCCAGCAGTTTAGGGGGGCGAGGACAGCCCCAGCATTTT. This translates into CASSLGGRGQPQHF. Full variable domain (remainder filled in from reference TRBV28 and TRBJ1-5): DVKVTQSSRYLVKRTGEKVFLECVQDMDHENMFWYRQDPGLGLRLIYFSYDVKMKEKGDIPEGYSVSREKKERFSLILESASTNQTSMYLCASSLGGRGQPQHFGDGTRLSIL.